This paragraph reports one T cell receptor beta chain. This clonotype was picked up a small number of times. The antigen it recognizes is unknown. Base qualities are not provided; no much larger clone lies one nucleotide away. The data derive from a study of T cells in Graves' hyperthyroidism and ophthalmopathy (dated by TCRdb to the late 2010s). Describing the broader study: Peripheral blood samples were taken at initial diagnosis, before any treatment was given. A discovery cohort of approximately 100 patients, 43 with Graves' ophthalmopathy and approximately 60 with stable Graves' hyperthyroidism, was used to find distinguishing TCR V-J signatures. Prospective prediction of ophthalmopathy was tested in an independent validation cohort of some 19 hyperthyroidism patients and approximately 17 patients who later progressed to ophthalmopathy. The approximately 98 discovery patients were randomly divided into training and test sets at a 7:3 ratio. In addition, the study compared T-cell repertoires in thyroid tissue and in blood from roughly 6 Graves' hyperthyroidism patients. After blood sampling, hyperthyroidism patients were treated with methimazole at a starting dose of 30 mg daily, and ophthalmopathy patients were treated with high-dose intravenous methylprednisolone. According to the paper, TCR Vbeta CDR3 sequencing was carried out on 135 peripheral blood samples, which came from about 45 ophthalmopathy, around 75 hyperthyroidism and roughly 17 progressor patients.

General study outcomes and caveats: Ophthalmopathy was separated from stable hyperthyroidism by a 13 V-J signature model, with around 90% sensitivity and roughly 81% specificity obtained in cross-validation and 80%/75% obtained in testing. Sample size was not statistically predetermined, and blinding of investigators to group allocation was not performed. Most expanded thyroid clonotypes (frequency above 0.001) were also detected in blood, suggesting blood repertoires may reflect thyroid immune responses. In validation, the model predicted progression to ophthalmopathy a median of approximately 6.6 months before onset, with 65% to 71% sensitivity and around 76% specificity.

TCR beta CDR3 regions were amplified from RNA transcripts. A first-round RT-PCR of the TCR CDR3 used the HTBI primer set with the Qiagen OneStep RT-PCR kit. Libraries were constructed in a second round of multiplex PCR, after which size selection and purification were performed. Libraries were sequenced paired-end with 100 bp reads on an Illumina HiSeq2000. The paper's processing steps were these. SOAPnuke was used to process the raw data, removing reads that contained adapters or uncalled bases, had a mean Phred below 15, or lacked an exact match to the constant primer or identifier. COPE v1.2.5 was used to merge the high-quality paired reads, and each unique nucleotide sequence was defined as a clonotype. Clonotypes were aligned to IMGT TRBV, TRBD and TRBJ reference segments using MiTCR v1.1. The analysis included only V-J combinations with a frequency above 0.0001, which together covered about 99% of the repertoires. A TCS score was defined as the ratio of F50 (clonal expansion) to E x V (chaos), with BLOSUM62-based TCRdist applied between CDR3 peptides within each V-J. Welch's t-statistics and random forest reduced around 520 V-J features to 10 to 15, which were used in a naive Bayes classifier (R e1071). The public reads were reprocessed in TCRdb via fastp at Q25 and MiXCR, keeping in-frame beta chains. Each CDR3 protein appears once, grouped with its most common genes and DNA. Clone size and V and J calls follow TCRdb, not the original study. Present in this sample are more than 300,000 distinct CDR3 sequences, approximately 15% of which were seen just once. The ten largest clonotypes hold roughly 9.6% of the sample.

Stable Graves' hyperthyroidism was defined as the absence of progression to ophthalmopathy over 18 months of follow-up. The hyperthyroidism patients were between 18 and 65 years old and newly diagnosed, with a disease duration of less than 2 months. Any patient with an uncontrolled infection, another autoimmune disease, pregnancy or lactation was excluded. Diagnoses were established on the basis of clinical symptoms, serum thyroxine and TRAb, thyroid ultrasound, and orbital computed tomography. PBMCs were isolated from 10 ml of fresh peripheral blood by Ficoll-Paque density gradient centrifugation. Trizol reagent was used to extract total RNA, and RNA quality was then checked on an Agilent 2100 Bioanalyzer. The sequence was obtained from a woman in her sixties with Graves' hyperthyroidism. Sample: blood.

DNA sequence: TGTGCCAGCAGCAGGGACAGATCGGATCTTTTGAACACTGAAGCTTTCTTT. Its protein is CASSRDRSDLLNTEAFF. This chain is built from TRBV7-9 and TRBJ1-1; 7 central nucleotides agree with TRBD1. From the cysteine through the phenylalanine, the CDR3 covers 17 amino acids. Only the CDR3 DNA stays, 51 bases, in frame from base 1. Looking up the germline V gene (reference sequence) yields CDR1 SEHNR and CDR2 FQNEAQ. V loses 5 bases at its end and J loses 0 bases; junction bases beyond the gene matches: 12.